One and the same sample provided the 23 T cell receptor beta chains below, sequenced in a study of post-analysis software for immune sequencing data. Their recognized antigens are unknown. General study findings and limits: Included in a set of four or five TRBV segments more frequent in patients than controls were TRBV5-6, TRBV5-1 and TRBV20-1.

Unique molecular identifiers featured in each of the TCR beta cDNA libraries. TCRdb reprocessed the PCR reads with MiXCR, giving one entry per CDR3 protein. The sample includes about 540,000 distinct CDR3 sequences, around 36% of them seen just once. Sequences were obtained from blood. The origin of the receptors is a girl aged 2 to 17 with multiple sclerosis.

The chain carries TRBV20-1 and TRBJ2-1; TRBD1 is a possible D gene (6 bases). The V gene's germline CDR1 is DFQATT and CDR2 SNEGSKA (reference sequence). V lost 3 bases and J lost 0, with 12 bases in between. This CDR3 region has 15 residues. The CDR3: CSASLPRGSYNEQFF. The CDR3 region has the DNA TGCAGTGCTAGCCTTCCCAGGGGCTCCTACAATGAGCAGTTCTTC.

The chain couples TRBV18 to TRBJ2-7, with a possible D match to TRBD2 (6 bases). V lost 2 bases to trimming and J lost 4 bases, with 15 bases between them. From germline, CDR1 is KGHSH and CDR2 LQKENI. This CDR3 has 15 amino acids. The CDR3 DNA follows: TGTGCCAGCTCACCAGGCACAGCACGGGGGTACGAGCAGTACTTC. Translated: CASSPGTARGYEQYF. The whole variable domain, filled in from reference TRBV18 and TRBJ2-7, reads NAGVMQNPRHLVRRRGQEARLRCSPMKGHSHVYWYRQLPEEGLKFMVYLQKENIIDESGMPKERFSAEFPKEGPSILRIQQVVRGDSAAYFCASSPGTARGYEQYFGPGTRLTVT.

The chain combines TRBV29-1 with TRBJ2-5; perhaps TRBD1 as D (5 bases). V was trimmed by 5 bases and J by 5 bases, leaving 15 bases between them. CDR1 and CDR2 (germline): SQVTM, ANQGSEA. CDR3 length: 13 amino acids. CDR3 amino acids: CSVCRVVGETQYF. The CDR3 coding sequence is TGCAGCGTTTGCAGGGTCGTGGGGGAGACCCAGTACTTC.

The chain combines TRBV7-2 with TRBJ1-2; no clear D. CDR1 SGHTA and CDR2 FQGNSA come from the germline V gene. CDR3 length equals 13 residues. The V and J ends lost 7 bases and 8 bases respectively, with 17 bases between them. CDR3 protein: CASNPVGEGGYTF. The DNA of the CDR3 is TGTGCCAGCAACCCGGTAGGCGAGGGCGGCTACACCTTC.

This clonotype appeared a few times. V is TRBV7-9 and J is TRBJ2-5; the match to TRBD2 covers 14 bases. The CDR3 is 16 residues long. Trimming took 4 bases from V and 1 from J; bases not matched to a gene: 2. Per germline, CDR1 SEHNR and CDR2 FQNEAQ (reference sequence). CDR3 DNA: TGTGCCAGCAGCTCGACTAGCGGGGGGGCCCAAGAGACCCAGTACTTC. This encodes CASSSTSGGAQETQYF.

This chain uses TRBV14 with TRBJ2-7; perhaps TRBD2 as D (5 bases). Germline V gene data show CDR1 as SGHDN and CDR2 as FVKESK. Trimming cost V 3 bases and J 6 bases, with 12 bases left between them. The CDR3 loop spans 13 amino acids. In DNA, the CDR3 is TGTGCCAGCAGCCAGACCCCGGGAACCGAGCAGTACTTC. Its protein product is CASSQTPGTEQYF.

V usage is TRBV6-1 and J usage is TRBJ1-5; D is unclear. Deletions cut 4 bases from V and 1 base from J, with 14 bases between. CDR3 length: 16 residues. Germline V gene sequence: CDR1 MNHNS, CDR2 SASEGT. CDR3 in amino acids: CASSAQRVSSNQPQHF. In DNA form, the CDR3 reads TGTGCCAGCAGTGCCCAGCGGGTATCGAGCAATCAGCCCCAGCATTTT.

This clonotype was seen only a few times. V usage is TRBV3-1 and J usage is TRBJ2-5, with 7 bases matching TRBD2. The germline V gene has CDR1 LGHDT and CDR2 YNNKEL (reference sequence). CDR3 length: 16 amino acids. J lost 2 bases, V lost 4 bases, and 10 bases had no gene match. The DNA of the CDR3 is TGTGCCAGCAGCCTTCTCGCGGGGGTTTTACAAGAGACCCAGTACTTC. Residues: CASSLLAGVLQETQYF.

In its sample, this clonotype was seen many times. This chain links TRBV5-1 with TRBJ2-3, with a possible D match to TRBD2 (6 bases). The V gene's germline CDR1 is SGHRS and CDR2 YFSETQ. This CDR3 contains 13 residues. V dropped 4 bases and J dropped 3 bases, with 9 bases sitting between them. For the CDR3, the DNA is TGCGCCAGCAGCAACCTAGCGACAGATACGCAGTATTTT. Amino acids: CASSNLATDTQYF.

The rearrangement joins TRBV20-1 to TRBJ2-3; tentatively, D is TRBD1 or TRBD2 (5 bases each). Trimming shortened V by 0 bases and J by 2 bases, and 12 bases separated the two germline ends. CDR3 size: 15 residues. Germline CDR1 reads DFQATT; CDR2 reads SNEGSKA (reference sequence). In nucleotides, the CDR3 is TGCAGTGCTAGAGATTGGTGGGGGACCACAGATACGCAGTATTTT. Amino acid sequence: CSARDWWGTTDTQYF.

The rearrangement links TRBV5-6 to TRBJ1-4; 9 bases map to TRBD1. The junction had 6 bases not matched to a gene; V was cut back by 1 base and J by 8 bases. The CDR3 runs to 15 residues. CDR1 and CDR2 from the germline V gene are SGHDT and YYEEEE. CDR3 bases: TGTGCCAGCAGCTTGTGGACAGGGGCGGAGGAAAAACTGTTTTTT. This encodes CASSLWTGAEEKLFF.

J is TRBJ2-3 and V is TRBV2; possibly TRBD1 or TRBD2 for D (5 bases each). Germline CDR1 is SNHLY and CDR2 is FYNNEI. The CDR3 is made up of 14 amino acids. The V end lost 8 bases, the J end lost 5 bases, and 17 bases lay between the germline ends. Written as DNA, the CDR3 is TGTGCCAGCCGCCGGGACGTGGATCTAGATACGCAGTATTTT. Protein product: CASRRDVDLDTQYF.

V gene TRBV5-1 combines with J gene TRBJ2-4; D might be TRBD1 (6 bases). V was pared by 0 bases and J by 0 bases, with 7 bases between. The CDR3 runs 15 residues. CDR1 is SGHRS and CDR2 is YFSETQ in the germline V gene. CDR3 residues: CASSLGQVAKNIQYF. DNA of the CDR3: TGCGCCAGCAGCTTGGGACAGGTAGCCAAAAACATTCAGTACTTC.

The chain carries TRBV7-9 and TRBJ2-2, with D perhaps matching TRBD1 or TRBD2 (5 bases each). Germline-derived CDR1 and CDR2 are SEHNR and FQNEAQ (reference sequence). The CDR3 length is 16 residues. The V gene lost 1 base and the J gene lost 2 bases, with 11 bases spanning the gap. The CDR3 region has the DNA TGTGCCAGCAGCTTAGATCTCGGGACCAACACCGGGGAGCTGTTTTTT. Its protein is CASSLDLGTNTGELFF.

J is TRBJ2-7 and V is TRBV2; 8 bases align to TRBD1. The germline V gene encodes CDR1 SNHLY and CDR2 FYNNEI. The CDR3 extends over 13 amino acids. V gave up 6 bases and J gave up 3 bases; unmatched junction bases: 4. CDR3: CASRQDRVYEQYF. The CDR3 DNA reads as TGTGCCAGCAGGCAGGACAGGGTCTACGAGCAGTACTTC.

The chain links TRBV5-5 to TRBJ1-5, with D perhaps TRBD1 (5 bases). V shed 0 bases and J shed 4 bases, with 17 bases lying between them. The CDR3 is made up of 17 amino acids. Germline lookup yields CDR1 SGHKS and CDR2 YYEKEE (reference sequence). In DNA form, the CDR3 reads TGTGCCAGCAGCTTGGGCGAGGGCCCGGGACGGAATCAGCCCCAGCATTTT. Translation gives CASSLGEGPGRNQPQHF.

This rearrangement joins TRBV6-5 to TRBJ2-4; tentative D call: TRBD2 (6 bases). Trimming took 0 bases from V and 4 from J, leaving 10 bases between them. The CDR3 has 15 amino acids. CDR1 is MNHEY, CDR2 SVGAGI, per germline. Written as DNA, the CDR3 is TGTGCCAGCAGTTACTCCTCTGGGGGGAAAAACATTCAGTACTTC. It codes for CASSYSSGGKNIQYF.

This chain joins TRBV20-1 and TRBJ2-7; TRBD1 matches at 8 bases. The CDR3 has 16 amino acids. Germline CDR1 reads DFQATT; CDR2 reads SNEGSKA (reference sequence). J was trimmed by 4 bases and V by 6 bases; bases with no gene match: 17. CDR3 in amino acids: CSAHLDLRDRFYEQYF. CDR3 sequence (DNA): TGCAGTGCCCACCTGGATCTAAGGGACAGGTTTTACGAGCAGTACTTC.

This clonotype was detected ten times or more. The J gene is TRBJ2-1, the V gene TRBV6-2 or TRBV6-3; TRBD1 is a possible D gene (6 bases). Germline CDR1 is MNHEY and CDR2 is SVGEGT. V lost 6 bases and J 9 bases, leaving 12 bases between the germline ends. The length of the CDR3 is 12 residues. CDR3 protein: CASRTGTPEQFF. As DNA, the CDR3 is TGTGCCAGCAGGACGGGGACACCTGAGCAGTTCTTC.

The chain recombines TRBV5-1 with TRBJ2-1; D is undetermined. The CDR3 sequence is 14 residues long. From germline, CDR1 is SGHRS and CDR2 YFSETQ. Trimming cost V 4 bases and J 4 bases, with 12 bases left between them. CDR3: CASSSETGYNEQFF. The CDR3 region has the DNA TGCGCCAGCAGCAGTGAGACTGGATACAATGAGCAGTTCTTC.

This chain uses TRBV6-2 or TRBV6-3 with TRBJ2-1; 7 bases are shared with TRBD2. The V gene end was trimmed by 5 bases and the J gene end by 4 bases; junction bases not matched to a gene: 5. The germline gives CDR1 MNHEY, CDR2 SVGEGT. The CDR3 extends over 14 amino acids. CDR3 DNA sequence: TGTGCCAGCAGTGATGGGACTACTTACAATGAGCAGTTCTTC. Protein sequence: CASSDGTTYNEQFF.

This clonotype has a handful of counts. The V call is TRBV20-1, the J call TRBJ2-7; TRBD2 aligns across 11 bases. Germline V gene data show CDR1 as DFQATT and CDR2 as SNEGSKA (reference sequence). The CDR3 has 14 residues. J gave up 7 bases and V 3 bases, and 8 bases lay outside the gene matches. The CDR3 region is CSARDTSGRREQYF. The CDR3 DNA is TGCAGTGCTAGGGATACTAGCGGGAGAAGGGAGCAGTACTTC.

This clonotype was counted only a few times. V gene TRBV20-1 combines with J gene TRBJ1-1; D unclear. This CDR3 is built from 10 residues. V lost 4 bases to trimming and J lost 3 bases, with 3 bases between them. The germline gives CDR1 DFQATT, CDR2 SNEGSKA (reference sequence). The CDR3 DNA sequence: TGCAGTGCTATTTACACTGAAGCTTTCTTT. This gives the protein CSAIYTEAFF.